The clone carrying this TCR beta chain came up a few times. Its antigen is not identified. Looked up from germline, CDR1 is LNHDA and CDR2 is SQIVND (reference sequence). There are 14 residues in the CDR3. Trimming cost V 2 bases and J 3 bases, with 10 bases left between them. Unique molecular identifiers were incorporated when the TCRbeta library was constructed. TCRdb re-analysed the PCR reads in MiXCR, keeping a single row per CDR3 protein. Counted here are approximately 630,000 distinct CDR3 sequences, around 13% occurring once; the ten biggest clones make up 0.79%. The sample belongs to a study of T-cell reconstitution after alpha-beta-depleted transplantation in children. Overall study results and limits: Reportedly, alpha-beta T cells present about two months post-transplant originated from several hundred expanded clones of graft origin. From newly produced T cells came most of the T-cell counts and diversity one year after transplant. For some patients, TCRbeta diversity was high at day 60 because of recipient T cells and thymic progenitors that survived.

This TCR was recovered from a girl aged 2 to 10 with congenital amegakaryocytic thrombocytopenia, due to receive a stem cell transplant. The chain carries TRBV19 and TRBJ2-5; D is tentatively TRBD1 or TRBD2 (5 bases each). The sequencing here drew on PBMCs, taken before TCRalphabeta/CD19-depleted stem cell transplant. In nucleotides, the CDR3 is TGTGCCAGTAGTATAAGGGGACGTAAAGAGACCCAGTACTTC. Translating gives CASSIRGRKETQYF. Using reference TRBV19 and TRBJ2-5 for the parts outside the CDR3, the full variable domain is DGGITQSPKYLFRKEGQNVTLSCEQNLNHDAMYWYRQDPGQGLRLIYYSQIVNDFQKGDIAEGYSVSREKKESFPLTVTSAQKNPTAFYLCASSIRGRKETQYFGPGTRLLVL.